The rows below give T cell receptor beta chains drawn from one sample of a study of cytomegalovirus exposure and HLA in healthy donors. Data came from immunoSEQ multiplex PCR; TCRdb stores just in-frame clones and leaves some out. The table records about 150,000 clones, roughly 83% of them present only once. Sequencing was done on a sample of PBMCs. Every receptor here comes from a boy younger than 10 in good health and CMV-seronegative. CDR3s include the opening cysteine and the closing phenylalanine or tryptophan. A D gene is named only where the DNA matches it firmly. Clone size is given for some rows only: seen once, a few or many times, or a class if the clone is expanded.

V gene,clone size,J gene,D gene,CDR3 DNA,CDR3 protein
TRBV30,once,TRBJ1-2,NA,TGTGCCTGGAGTTCGCGGGAAGGCTACACCTTC,CAWSSREGYTF
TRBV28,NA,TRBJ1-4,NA,TGTGCCAGCAGGTCGCAAGGAACGGGTGAAAAACTGTTTTTT,CASRSQGTGEKLFF
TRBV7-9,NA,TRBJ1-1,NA,TGTGCCAGCAGGTCAACAGGGATGAACACTGAAGCTTTCTTT,CASRSTGMNTEAFF
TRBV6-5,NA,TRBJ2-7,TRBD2,TGTGCCGGCAGCCCCTTGGGGGGGGACGAGCAGTACTTC,CAGSPLGGDEQYF
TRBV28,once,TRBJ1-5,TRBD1,TGTGCCAGCAGTTTATGGGGACAGGGTGTCCCATATAGCAATCAGCCCCAGCATTTT,CASSLWGQGVPYSNQPQHF
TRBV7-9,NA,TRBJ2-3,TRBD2,TGTGCCAGCAGCCAGATTACTAGCGGGAGGGGAGATACGCAGTATTTT,CASSQITSGRGDTQYF
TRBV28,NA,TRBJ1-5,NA,TGTGCCAGCAGTACTTACGGACAGTATAGCAATCAGCCCCAGCATTTT,CASSTYGQYSNQPQHF
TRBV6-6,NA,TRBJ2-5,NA,TGTGCCAGCAGTACAGTACAAGAGACCCAGTACTTC,CASSTVQETQYF
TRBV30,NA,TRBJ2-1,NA,TGTGCCTGGAGTGTACGTCTCTTTCTAGCTCGTCAAGGGGGATTATACAATGAGCAGTTCTTC,CAWSVRLFLARQGGLYNEQFF
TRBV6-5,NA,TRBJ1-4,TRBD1,TGTGCGGCAGGGGGGAGCCAAAACAATGAAAAACTGTTTTTT,CAAGGSQNNEKLFF
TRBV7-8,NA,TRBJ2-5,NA,TGTGCCAGCAGCTCCCCCGCGACAGGCCGGGAGACCCAGTACTTC,CASSSPATGRETQYF